Shown below are 17 T cell receptor beta chains from a single sample sequenced in a study of beta chain features in type 1 diabetes. Sequenced material consisted of expressed TCRB transcripts (all of the isolated RNA was reverse transcribed). Using immunoSEQ multiplex PCR, the repertoire was profiled, and TCRdb retains in-frame clones only, with some absent. This table has roughly 310,000 clones, 9.5% to 12% appearing once. Sequenced material: naive CD4+ T cells from blood. These receptors were collected from a woman in her twenties or thirties in good health.

This clone was counted between two and nine times. Here the CDR3 DNA reads TGTGCCAGCACCGATATGGGGGGTCTCCAAGAGACCCAGTACTTC. It specifies CASTDMGGLQETQYF. The chain combines TRBV7-9 with TRBJ2-5; possible D gene TRBD2, 6 bases. Looked up from germline, CDR1 is SEHNR and CDR2 is FQNEAQ (reference sequence). The CDR3 has 15 amino acids. V was pared by 7 bases and J by 1 base, with 16 bases between.

The chain is built from TRBV7-8 and TRBJ2-3; D possibly corresponds to TRBD2 (5 bases). V was trimmed by 0 bases and J by 0 bases, leaving 10 bases between them. CDR3 length equals 16 residues. Per germline, CDR1 SGHVS and CDR2 FQNEAQ. The CDR3 loop reads CASSLAEPGSTDTQYF. In DNA form, the CDR3 reads TGTGCCAGCAGCTTAGCAGAGCCGGGGAGCACAGATACGCAGTATTTT.

For the CDR3, the DNA is TGCAGTGCTAATCAGGGCTACACCTTC. The encoded protein is CSANQGYTF. V and J are TRBV20-1 and TRBJ1-2, with D unclear. V was shortened by 4 bases and J by 8 bases, with 5 bases between the two germline ends. CDR1 and CDR2 from the germline V gene are DFQATT and SNEGSKA (reference sequence). There are 9 residues in the CDR3.

The chain carries TRBV29-1 and TRBJ2-5; perhaps TRBD2 as D (6 bases). Germline V gene lookup returns CDR1 SQVTM and CDR2 ANQGSEA. Trimming cost V 5 bases and J 4 bases, with 14 bases left between them. The CDR3 totals 13 residues. CDR3 sequence reads: CSVPRRGSETQYF. CDR3 bases: TGCAGCGTTCCCCGACGGGGGTCAGAGACCCAGTACTTC.

V and J are TRBV28 and TRBJ2-7; TRBD1 might be the D (5 bases). The germline V and J ends were trimmed by 5 bases and 6 bases, with 20 bases remaining between them. The CDR3 is made up of 15 amino acids. The germline V gene has CDR1 MDHEN and CDR2 SYDVKM. The CDR3 sequence is CASSPPAGIIPEQYF. In nucleotides, the CDR3 is TGTGCCAGCAGTCCCCCCGCAGGGATTATCCCCGAGCAGTACTTC.

The chain has TRBV29-1 and TRBJ1-1; a possible D gene is TRBD1 (6 bases). Germline V CDR1 and CDR2: SQVTM, ANQGSEA. This CDR3 spans 12 amino acids. Between the trimmed V and J ends, which lost 6 bases and 5 bases, there was a span of 13 bases. DNA for the CDR3: TGCAGCGTGGGGACATTGGGGACTGAAGCTTTCTTT. Translated, it gives CSVGTLGTEAFF.

The chain carries TRBV25-1 and TRBJ1-1; D remains ambiguous. Trimming pared 7 bases from V and 6 bases from J, leaving 15 bases between. CDR3 length equals 13 residues. Germline loops: CDR1 MGHDK, CDR2 SYGVNS. CDR3 loop: CASTHGLPAEAFF. The CDR3 DNA is TGTGCCAGCACCCACGGGTTGCCGGCTGAAGCTTTCTTT. Filled out from reference TRBV25-1 and TRBJ1-1, the complete variable domain reads EADIYQTPRYLVIGTGKKITLECSQTMGHDKMYWYQQDPGMELHLIHYSYGVNSTEKGDLSSESTVSRIRTEHFPLTLESARPSHTSQYLCASTHGLPAEAFFGQGTRLTVV.

V is TRBV30 and J is TRBJ1-1; D is uncertain. Germline lookup yields CDR1 GTSNPN and CDR2 SVGIG (reference sequence). V lost 0 bases, J lost 4 bases, and 9 bases lay in between. The CDR3 covers 13 residues. The CDR3 loop reads CAWSVAQSTEAFF. CDR3 DNA sequence: TGTGCCTGGAGTGTAGCACAGAGCACTGAAGCTTTCTTT.

This clone turned up a few times. The V gene is TRBV27, the J gene TRBJ1-5; 8 positions match TRBD1. V lost 6 bases to trimming and J lost 2 bases; unmatched junction nucleotides: 6. This CDR3 has 15 amino acids. Germline CDR1 MNHEY, CDR2 SMNVEV (reference sequence). CDR3 protein: CASRKDRGRNQPQHF. The CDR3 DNA is TGTGCCAGCAGGAAAGACAGGGGACGCAATCAGCCCCAGCATTTT.

This clone has more than one count but fewer than ten. The rearrangement joins TRBV5-4 to TRBJ2-5; maybe TRBD1 (6 bases). The germline V gene has CDR1 SGHNT and CDR2 YYREEE (reference sequence). V lost 1 base to trimming and J lost 5 bases, with 15 bases between them. The CDR3 is 15 amino acids. CDR3 in DNA: TGTGCCAGCAGCTTGCCCGTCGCAGGGGATGAGACCCAGTACTTC. Its protein product is CASSLPVAGDETQYF.

V gene TRBV18 combines with J gene TRBJ1-2; 7 bases match TRBD1. Germline V gene sequence: CDR1 KGHSH, CDR2 LQKENI. CDR3 length: 13 residues. V lost 6 bases, J lost 6 bases, and 7 bases stayed unmatched. The chain's CDR3 is CASSPDRVDGYTF. In DNA form, the CDR3 reads TGTGCCAGCTCCCCTGACAGGGTCGATGGCTACACCTTC.

The chain joins TRBV7-2 to TRBJ2-7; possibly TRBD2 for D (5 bases). The germline gives CDR1 SGHTA, CDR2 FQGNSA. V lost 1 base and J lost 3, with 7 bases in between. This CDR3 comprises 13 residues. CDR3 nucleotides: TGTGCCAGCAGCTTAGAAGAGGGCTACGAGCAGTACTTC. It codes for CASSLEEGYEQYF.

The CDR3 loop is CASSQDRETYNEQFF. CDR3 nucleotides: TGTGCCAGCAGCCAGGACAGGGAGACCTACAATGAGCAGTTCTTC. The rearrangement joins TRBV7-9 to TRBJ2-1, with 8 bases that match TRBD1. This CDR3 has 15 residues. Germline V gene data show CDR1 as SEHNR and CDR2 as FQNEAQ (reference sequence). Trimming at V came to 5 bases and at J to 2 bases, leaving 5 bases not matched to a gene.

The chain employs TRBV28 and TRBJ2-7; TRBD1 agrees at 9 bases. The CDR3 extends over 15 amino acids. Germline V CDR1 and CDR2: MDHEN, SYDVKM. With V trimmed by 6 bases and J by 4 bases, 10 bases remained unmatched. The CDR3 spells CASRRGMGQGYEQYF. In DNA form, the CDR3 reads TGTGCCAGCAGGCGGGGGATGGGACAGGGATACGAGCAGTACTTC.

The chain joins TRBV5-1 to TRBJ2-1; 10 positions agree with TRBD2. Germline V CDR1 and CDR2: SGHRS, YFSETQ. CDR3 length equals 17 residues. The junction had 14 bases not matched to a gene; V was cut back by 4 bases and J by 7 bases. CDR3 DNA: TGCGCCAGCAGCCCGCTCATACCTAGCGGGAGTTGGAATGAGCAGTTCTTC. Translated: CASSPLIPSGSWNEQFF. The entire variable domain, with the rest obtained from reference TRBV5-1 and TRBJ2-1, is as follows: KAGVTQTPRYLIKTRGQQVTLSCSPISGHRSVSWYQQTPGQGLQFLFEYFSETQRNKGNFPGRFSGRQFSNSRSEMNVSTLELGDSALYLCASSPLIPSGSWNEQFFGPGTRLTVL.

J is TRBJ1-2 and V is TRBV4-3; D is possibly TRBD1 (5 bases). Deletions cut 3 bases from V and 6 bases from J, with 14 bases between. The CDR3 is 14 residues long. CDR1 and CDR2 (germline): LGHNA, YSLEER. As DNA, the CDR3 is TGCGCCAGCAGCCACACCCTCAGGGTTGATGGCTACACCTTC. Amino acid sequence: CASSHTLRVDGYTF.

The sample holds a few counts of this clone. The genes are TRBV7-9 and TRBJ2-1; tentative D call: TRBD2 (5 bases). This CDR3 has 13 residues. V lost 10 bases and J 4 bases, leaving 14 bases between the germline ends. Germline lookup yields CDR1 SEHNR and CDR2 FQNEAQ (reference sequence). CDR3 nucleotide sequence: TGTGCCATCGGGAAGGCTAGGTACAATGAGCAGTTCTTC. This codes for CAIGKARYNEQFF.